This T cell receptor (beta chain) was found in a study of early T cells in non-severe SARS-CoV-2 infection. This CDR3 is 20 amino acids long. V lost 7 bases and J 8 bases, leaving 33 bases between the germline ends. This clonotype was recorded many times. No antigen is known for it. Overall study findings and caveats: Missing private and CD4 specificities, VDJdb matching favored anti-spike CD8 responses.

TCRdb called the 5' RACE reads again in MiXCR, with one record for every CDR3 protein. The sample records some 57,000 distinct CDR3 sequences, over 9.5% being singletons. The gene calls are TRBV12-3 or TRBV12-4 and TRBJ1-6; no firm D call. This sequence originates from an adult who was a healthcare worker with PCR-confirmed SARS-CoV-2 infection or an uninfected control (not recorded which). The sequenced sample consisted of whole blood. Here the CDR3 DNA reads TGTGCCAGCACGTACGACCACGGCCGTAGCAGGCACCTCGGGGATTCACCCCTCCACTTT. Protein: CASTYDHGRSRHLGDSPLHF.